The 9 T cell receptor beta chains below all came from one sample that was sequenced in a study of T cell responses to AZD1222 COVID-19 vaccine. Profiled with immunoSEQ multiplex PCR; TCRdb holds only in-frame clones, not every one. The sample shows 90,000 to 130,000 clones, roughly 85% of them seen only once. The source was peripheral blood, collected on day 0 of AZD1222 vaccination. The receptors come from an adult in good health.

The gene calls are TRBV28 and TRBJ2-7; 8 nucleotides agree with TRBD2. J lost 1 base, V lost 6 bases, and 11 bases had no gene match. Germline V gene data show CDR1 as MDHEN and CDR2 as SYDVKM. The CDR3 extends over 16 amino acids. CDR3 nucleotide sequence: TGTGCCAGCAGGGGAGGGGAAGCTAGCGGGTCCTACGAGCAGTACTTC. Its translation is CASRGGEASGSYEQYF. The full variable domain, in which reference TRBV28 and TRBJ2-7 provide the parts outside the CDR3, is DVKVTQSSRYLVKRTGEKVFLECVQDMDHENMFWYRQDPGLGLRLIYFSYDVKMKEKGDIPEGYSVSREKKERFSLILESASTNQTSMYLCASRGGEASGSYEQYFGPGTRLTVT.

The genes are TRBV7-6 and TRBJ2-7; 13 bases fit TRBD2. Germline V gives CDR1 SGHVS, CDR2 FNYEAQ. V shed 6 bases, J shed 4 bases, and the junction held 6 bases outside the gene matches. CDR3 size: 15 residues. CDR3 DNA: TGTGCCAGCAGTTCTTGGACTAGCGGGAGATACGAGCAGTACTTC. Its translation: CASSSWTSGRYEQYF.

CDR3 amino acids: CAGFSKQVDTEAFF. CDR3 bases: TGTGCCGGATTTTCCAAACAGGTCGACACTGAAGCTTTCTTT. The chain recombines TRBV7-9 with TRBJ1-1, with a possible D match to TRBD1 (5 bases). Germline assignment: CDR1 SEHNR and CDR2 FQNEAQ (reference sequence). This CDR3 has 14 amino acids. Trimming left V 11 bases short and J 3 bases short, with 19 bases between. The variable domain in full, completed from reference TRBV7-9 and TRBJ1-1, reads DTGVSQNPRHKITKRGQNVTFRCDPISEHNRLYWYRQTLGQGPEFLTYFQNEAQLEKSRLLSDRFSAERPKGSFSTLEIQRTEQGDSAMYLCAGFSKQVDTEAFFGQGTRLTVV.

The V call is TRBV11-2, the J call TRBJ2-7, with D unresolved. The CDR3 is 12 residues long. V was shortened by 2 bases and J by 2 bases, with 4 bases between the two germline ends. Germline-derived CDR1 and CDR2 are SGHAT and FQNNGV. CDR3 region: CASSLSAYEQYF. CDR3 DNA: TGTGCCAGCAGCTTATCAGCCTACGAGCAGTACTTC. The full variable domain, in which reference TRBV11-2 and TRBJ2-7 provide the parts outside the CDR3, is EAGVAQSPRYKIIEKRQSVAFWCNPISGHATLYWYQQILGQGPKLLIQFQNNGVVDDSQLPKDRFSAERLKGVDSTLKIQPAKLEDSAVYLCASSLSAYEQYFGPGTRLTVT.

The CDR3 loop is CAISEKAGGDNEQFF. In nucleotides, the CDR3 is TGTGCCATCAGTGAGAAAGCGGGAGGTGACAATGAGCAGTTCTTC. This chain joins TRBV10-3 and TRBJ2-1; TRBD2 matches 9 bases. The CDR3 has 15 residues. The germline gives CDR1 ENHRY, CDR2 SYGVKD. After removal of 2 bases from V and 5 bases from J, the junction contained 4 bases not matched to a gene.

The genes are TRBV28 and TRBJ2-2, with TRBD2 matching 8 bases. The germline gives CDR1 MDHEN, CDR2 SYDVKM. V lost 8 bases to trimming and J lost 5 bases; unmatched junction nucleotides: 7. The CDR3 loop spans 14 amino acids. The CDR3 DNA follows: TGTGCCAGCCGGACGGGGGGGTATACCGGGGAGCTGTTTTTT. Encoded protein: CASRTGGYTGELFF.

This chain joins TRBV19 and TRBJ2-7; no clear D gene. Germline V gives CDR1 LNHDA, CDR2 SQIVND (reference sequence). V was clipped by 4 bases and J by 2 bases, with 9 bases between them. The CDR3 has 13 amino acids. The CDR3 DNA is TGTGCCAGTAGTAAAGAAAATGCCTACGAGCAGTACTTC. It is translated as CASSKENAYEQYF.

The chain joins TRBV20-1 to TRBJ1-1; D possibly corresponds to TRBD1 (5 bases). This CDR3 has 12 amino acids. CDR1 and CDR2 from the germline V gene are DFQATT and SNEGSKA (reference sequence). V was shortened by 3 bases and J by 7 bases, with 12 bases between the two germline ends. CDR3 sequence: CSASDRTLEAFF. In DNA form, the CDR3 reads TGCAGTGCTAGTGATCGGACACTTGAAGCTTTCTTT.

This chain uses TRBV12-2 with TRBJ2-7; the table's D gene call, TRBD2, was not cross checked with the DNA. TRBV12-2 is a listed pseudogene. The CDR3 covers 16 residues. The CDR3 sequence: CASRLDGRSSQYEQYF. The CDR3 nucleotides read TGTGCAAGTCGCTTAGACGGGAGGAGTTCACAATACGAGCAGTACTTC.